This TCR beta chain stems from a study of T-cell memory formation after mild COVID-19. TCRdb processed the 5' RACE reads anew with MiXCR; each CDR3 protein has one entry. The data hold hundreds of thousands of distinct CDR3 sequences, with roughly 20% observed a single time. Germline trimming cut 2 bases from V and 6 bases from J; bases unmatched to any gene: 7. The CDR3 loop spans 15 amino acids. Germline CDR1 and CDR2: SGHVS and FQNEAQ. This clonotype was detected a few times. V is TRBV7-8 and J is TRBJ2-7; TRBD1 agrees at 10 bases. The sequence was obtained from an adult woman who had mild COVID-19 (a few samples of this study predate the infection). Cell type and time point are not known. Sequencing was done on a sample of PBMCs or a T cell subset sorted from them (not recorded which). The CDR3 coding sequence is TGTGCCAGCAGCTTACCCGGGACAGGGGACGGCGAGCAGTACTTC. Protein: CASSLPGTGDGEQYF.